The 19 T cell receptor beta chains below come from one sample, sequenced in a study of post-analysis software for immune sequencing data. Study-wide results and caveats: Comparison of patients with controls showed four or five TRBV segments more frequent in patients, TRBV5-6, TRBV5-1 and TRBV20-1 among them.

Presence of unique molecular identifiers characterized the TCR beta cDNA libraries. MiXCR was run by TCRdb on the PCR reads, yielding one entry per CDR3 protein. The sample yields 800,000 to 950,000 distinct CDR3 sequences, approximately 50% seen once. No antigen has been assigned to these receptors. The sequencing sample was made of blood. The receptor set was obtained from a girl under 18 with multiple sclerosis.

This chain joins TRBV5-1 and TRBJ1-5; 7 bases fit TRBD1. CDR3 length: 16 amino acids. Per the germline V gene, CDR1 is SGHRS and CDR2 is YFSETQ. J gave up 3 bases and V 1 base, and 7 bases lay outside the gene matches. The DNA of the CDR3 is TGCGCCAGCAGCTTGTGGCCGAGGGGGCACAATCAGCCCCAGCATTTT. Encoded protein: CASSLWPRGHNQPQHF.

The chain couples TRBV9 to TRBJ2-4, with D possibly being TRBD2 (6 bases). V shed 0 bases and J shed 1 base, with 8 bases lying between them. This CDR3 contains 15 residues. Germline-derived CDR1 and CDR2 are SGDLS and YYNGEE. CDR3 in DNA: TGTGCCAGCAGCGTAGCGGGGGTTGCCAAAAACATTCAGTACTTC. Translated, it gives CASSVAGVAKNIQYF.

This clonotype was observed a few times. This chain joins TRBV12-3 or TRBV12-4 and TRBJ1-2; weak D call: TRBD1 (6 bases). The CDR3 is 15 amino acids. V was shortened by 2 bases and J by 3 bases, with 13 bases between the two germline ends. In DNA form, the CDR3 reads TGTGCCAGCAGTTTATCCGACAGGAGAGACTATGGCTACACCTTC. It yields the protein CASSLSDRRDYGYTF.

This chain joins TRBV20-1 and TRBJ2-5; 9 bases agree with TRBD1. The tail of the sequence fits TRBJ2-7 better, so the J call may be wrong. CDR1 is DFQATT and CDR2 is SNEGSKA in the germline V gene (reference sequence). The CDR3 consists of 14 residues. The CDR3 reads CSARGGQGAFEQYF. As DNA, the CDR3 is TGCAGTGCTAGAGGGGGACAGGGCGCTTTCGAGCAGTACTTC.

The rearrangement uses TRBV12-3 or TRBV12-4 and TRBJ2-5; D might be TRBD2 (5 bases). This CDR3 has 15 residues. V was shortened by 5 bases and J by 7 bases, with 20 bases between the two germline ends. Here the CDR3 reads CASSVGSTRRRTQYF. DNA for the CDR3: TGTGCCAGCAGTGTCGGGTCAACAAGGAGGCGGACCCAGTACTTC.

The chain combines TRBV29-1 with TRBJ2-1; unclear D gene. V lost 0 bases and J 13 bases, leaving 19 bases between the germline ends. This CDR3 is built from 14 residues. In germline, CDR1 is SQVTM, CDR2 ANQGSEA. In DNA form, the CDR3 reads TGCAGCGTTGAAGAGATCGCGGCTCGAGCGACCCAGTTCTTC. Translation: CSVEEIAARATQFF.

The gene calls are TRBV20-1 and TRBJ1-1, with 9 positions matching TRBD1. Germline CDR1 DFQATT, CDR2 SNEGSKA (reference sequence). J was trimmed by 7 bases and V by 6 bases; bases with no gene match: 12. CDR3 length: 14 residues. CDR3 sequence reads: CSASAGTGSLEAFF. The CDR3 DNA reads as TGCAGTGCCTCCGCCGGGACAGGGTCTCTTGAAGCTTTCTTT.

The V gene is TRBV7-3, the J gene TRBJ2-4; D might be TRBD2 (6 bases). The V gene's germline CDR1 is SGHTA and CDR2 FQGTGA. This CDR3 region has 13 residues. V dropped 5 bases and J dropped 13 bases, with 18 bases sitting between them. DNA for the CDR3: TGTGCCAGCAGCCAGGACGGGAGAGGTGAGCAGTACTTC. It is translated as CASSQDGRGEQYF.

Regarding this clonotype: Germline is not matched at one junction end, which may reflect a read error. The rearrangement uses TRBV2 and TRBJ2-7, with a tentative D call TRBD1 (6 bases). The germline V gene has CDR1 SNHLY and CDR2 FYNNEI. The CDR3 runs to 15 residues. The CDR3, as DNA: TGTGCCAGCAGGGAAGGGAGAGGGGGATCCCTAGAGCAGTACTTC. Its translation: CASREGRGGSLEQYF.

J is TRBJ1-4 and V is TRBV5-1; D not certain. This CDR3 region has 17 residues. Per germline, CDR1 SGHRS and CDR2 YFSETQ. Trimming removed 0 bases from V and 5 bases from J, with 17 bases in between. The CDR3 nucleotides are TGCGCCAGCAGCTTGGCCCCGACGAAGAGGCTGAATGAAAAACTGTTTTTT. Translating gives CASSLAPTKRLNEKLFF.

This clonotype was seen more than once but under ten times. This chain uses TRBV9 with TRBJ2-7; no clear D gene. V was clipped by 1 base and J by 0 bases, with 11 bases between them. Germline V gene data show CDR1 as SGDLS and CDR2 as YYNGEE. This CDR3 region has 15 residues. CDR3 nucleotides: TGTGCCAGCAGCGTAAGCCCCGCCACCTCCTACGAGCAGTACTTC. Its protein is CASSVSPATSYEQYF.

This clonotype has a handful of counts. The chain is built from TRBV19 and TRBJ2-1; 7 bases map to TRBD2. Germline assignment: CDR1 LNHDA and CDR2 SQIVND (reference sequence). The CDR3 is 15 residues long. With 3 bases clipped from V and 5 bases from J, the junction kept 7 bases outside the gene matches. Here the CDR3 DNA reads TGTGCCAGTAGTATCAGGGCTAGCGGCCACAATGAGCAGTTCTTC. Translated: CASSIRASGHNEQFF.

V usage is TRBV20-1 and J usage is TRBJ1-6; D is possibly TRBD1 (5 bases). This CDR3 has 15 amino acids. CDR1 is DFQATT and CDR2 is SNEGSKA in the germline V gene (reference sequence). Trimming took off 0 bases at V and 10 bases at J, with 16 bases between the two ends. CDR3 bases: TGCAGTGCTAGAGATCCGGGGCCCCAGACGTCACCCCTCCACTTT. It yields the protein CSARDPGPQTSPLHF.

The chain joins TRBV5-1 to TRBJ2-5; 10 bases are a match to TRBD1. The CDR3 totals 15 residues. Germline V gives CDR1 SGHRS, CDR2 YFSETQ. Trimming at V came to 4 bases and at J to 5 bases, leaving 8 bases not matched to a gene. The CDR3 DNA reads TGCGCCAGCAGCCAAGGGACAGGGGAGTGGGAGACCCAGTACTTC. Amino acids: CASSQGTGEWETQYF.

The chain combines TRBV29-1 with TRBJ2-1, with 12 nucleotides matching TRBD2. Germline V gives CDR1 SQVTM, CDR2 ANQGSEA. This CDR3 is 15 amino acids long. The J segment lost 12 bases and the V segment lost 3 bases, leaving 12 bases of the junction unmatched. DNA of the CDR3: TGCAGCGTTGATTCCCCCTGGACTAGCGGGGTAACGCAGTTCTTC. Its protein product is CSVDSPWTSGVTQFF.

The DNA of the CDR3 is TGTGCCATCAGTGGGGGACTAGCGGGGGCCTCGGGGACCGGGGAGCTGTTTTTT. Translating it yields CAISGGLAGASGTGELFF. The chain joins TRBV10-3 to TRBJ2-2, with TRBD2 identical over 14 bases. From germline, CDR1 is ENHRY and CDR2 SYGVKD. With 4 bases clipped from V and 5 bases from J, the junction kept 9 bases outside the gene matches. The CDR3 loop spans 18 amino acids.

This clonotype was counted between two and nine times. The chain links TRBV12-3 or TRBV12-4 to TRBJ1-2; D unclear. The CDR3 runs to 13 residues. V lost 2 bases and J 5 bases, leaving 9 bases between the germline ends. The CDR3 coding sequence is TGTGCCAGCAGTTTAATGACCGAGTATGGCTACACCTTC. This sequence encodes CASSLMTEYGYTF.

This clonotype was observed a handful of times. V gene TRBV20-1 combines with J gene TRBJ2-5, with TRBD2 as a possible D gene (6 bases). V was shortened by 2 bases and J by 2 bases, with 12 bases between the two germline ends. This CDR3 spans 14 amino acids. The germline V gene has CDR1 DFQATT and CDR2 SNEGSKA (reference sequence). The CDR3, as DNA: TGCAGTGCTAGATCCTGGGAGGAACAAGAGACCCAGTACTTC. As protein: CSARSWEEQETQYF.

Comment on this clonotype: It may be a read error: a sequence one base away is much more abundant. The V gene is TRBV5-1, the J gene TRBJ2-1, with D perhaps matching TRBD1 (6 bases). CDR3 length: 13 amino acids. V was pared by 0 bases and J by 10 bases, with 11 bases between. Germline V gene data show CDR1 as SGHRS and CDR2 as YFSETQ. The CDR3, as DNA: TGCGCCAGCAGCTTGGTGGGGGCCTACGAGCAGTTCTTC. This translates into CASSLVGAYEQFF.